Listed below are T cell receptor beta chains from one sample, sequenced in a study of control samples from healthy donors and cancer patients. Only in-frame clones appear in the TCRdb table, and some are missing; sequencing was by immunoSEQ multiplex PCR. The profile covers over 80,000 clones, with 82% appearing a single time and 1.5% to 2.5% taken by the ten largest. The sequencing sample was made of blood. The receptors here all came from a man aged 55 to 69 in good health. CDR3s include the opening cysteine and the closing phenylalanine or tryptophan. D genes are given only for firm matches. Rows give clone size only sometimes, using once, few, many, or a class for an expanded clone.

D: -; J: TRBJ1-6; length: 13; size: -; V: TRBV9; CDR3: CASSVGANSPLHF; DNA: TGTGCCAGCAGCGTAGGGGCGAATTCACCCCTCCACTTT
D: -; J: TRBJ2-3; length: 16; size: -; V: TRBV3-1/TRBV3-2; CDR3: CASSQGEGRSTDTQYF; DNA: TGTGCCAGCAGCCAAGGAGAGGGGAGAAGCACAGATACGCAGTATTTT
D: -; J: TRBJ1-4; length: 16; size: -; V: TRBV18; CDR3: CASSPISGSAVEKLFF; DNA: TGTGCCAGCTCTCCGATTTCCGGCTCGGCAGTTGAAAAACTGTTTTTT
D: TRBD1; J: TRBJ1-2; length: 15; size: -; V: TRBV2; CDR3: CASRAPGQGAGGYTF; DNA: TGTGCCAGCAGGGCTCCGGGACAGGGGGCCGGTGGCTACACCTTC
D: TRBD2; J: TRBJ2-2; length: 16; size: -; V: TRBV5-1; CDR3: CASGLIAGLGTGELFF; DNA: TGCGCCAGCGGCCTCATAGCGGGGCTGGGGACCGGGGAGCTGTTTTTT
D: TRBD2; J: TRBJ2-3; length: 16; size: few; V: TRBV4-1; CDR3: CASRTSGGAGEDTQYF; DNA: TGCGCCAGCAGGACTAGCGGGGGGGCGGGGGAAGATACGCAGTATTTT
D: -; J: TRBJ1-1; length: 13; size: once; V: TRBV19; CDR3: CATKEGGRTEAFF; DNA: TGTGCCACCAAGGAGGGGGGGCGGACTGAAGCTTTCTTT
D: TRBD2; J: TRBJ2-1; length: 18; size: -; V: TRBV28; CDR3: CASSSRPGTSGRATEQFF; DNA: TGTGCCAGCAGTTCACGTCCCGGGACTAGCGGGAGGGCCACCGAGCAGTTCTTC
D: -; J: TRBJ2-1; length: 13; size: -; V: TRBV10-3; CDR3: CAVSKTEYNEQFF; DNA: TGTGCCGTAAGTAAGACCGAGTACAATGAGCAGTTCTTC
D: -; J: TRBJ2-6; length: 17; size: once; V: TRBV4-2; CDR3: CASSQEGPTSGANVLTF; DNA: TGTGCCAGCAGCCAAGAAGGTCCGACATCAGGGGCCAACGTCCTGACTTTC
D: -; J: TRBJ2-7; length: 14; size: once; V: TRBV2; CDR3: CASSRTVGPFEQYF; DNA: TGTGCCAGCAGTCGGACAGTGGGCCCCTTCGAGCAGTACTTC
D: -; J: TRBJ1-1; length: 13; size: -; V: TRBV19; CDR3: CASIPRSVPGAFF; DNA: TGTGCCAGTATCCCCAGATCGGTCCCTGGGGCTTTCTTT
D: -; J: TRBJ1-1; length: 16; size: -; V: TRBV9; CDR3: CASSDPLHTGDTEAFF; DNA: TGTGCCAGCAGCGATCCCCTACACACGGGGGATACTGAAGCTTTCTTT
D: -; J: TRBJ1-1; length: 17; size: -; V: TRBV27; CDR3: CASSPDRGGLMNTEAFF; DNA: TGTGCCAGCAGTCCAGACCGAGGGGGACTTATGAACACTGAAGCTTTCTTT
D: -; J: TRBJ1-5; length: 14; size: -; V: TRBV2; CDR3: CASSDKSSNQPQHF; DNA: TGTGCCAGCAGTGACAAGTCAAGCAATCAGCCCCAGCATTTT
D: TRBD2; J: TRBJ2-1; length: 17; size: -; V: TRBV28; CDR3: CASSHPQLAGGRSEQFF; DNA: TGTGCCAGCAGCCACCCCCAACTAGCGGGAGGGCGTAGTGAGCAGTTCTTC
D: -; J: TRBJ1-6; length: 14; size: -; V: TRBV30; CDR3: CAWSVARVESPLHF; DNA: TGTGCCTGGAGTGTAGCCAGGGTAGAGTCACCCCTCCACTTT
D: -; J: TRBJ2-7; length: 17; size: -; V: TRBV21-1; CDR3: CASSKGQSDGPSYEQYF; DNA: TGTGCCAGCAGCAAGGGACAGTCCGATGGGCCATCCTACGAGCAGTACTTC
D: -; J: TRBJ1-3; length: 16; size: once; V: TRBV10-3; CDR3: CAISEIRGPRGNTIYF; DNA: TGTGCCATCAGTGAGATTCGGGGGCCTCGGGGCAACACCATATATTTT
D: -; J: TRBJ2-5; length: 12; size: -; V: TRBV30; CDR3: CAWRGSAETQYF; DNA: TGTGCCTGGAGAGGTAGCGCAGAGACCCAGTACTTC
D: -; J: TRBJ2-2; length: 13; size: -; V: TRBV24-1; CDR3: CATSEGGTGELFF; DNA: TGTGCCACCAGTGAAGGGGGGACCGGGGAGCTGTTTTTT
D: -; J: TRBJ1-2; length: 13; size: -; V: TRBV5-1; CDR3: CASSLEPGDGYTF; DNA: TGCGCCAGCAGCTTGGAGCCCGGGGATGGCTACACCTTC
D: -; J: TRBJ2-3; length: 15; size: -; V: TRBV6-1; CDR3: CASSDGERGTDTQYF; DNA: TGTGCCAGCAGTGATGGCGAGCGGGGCACAGATACGCAGTATTTT
D: -; J: TRBJ1-2; length: 14; size: -; V: TRBV6-5; CDR3: CASSLRGGEDGYTF; DNA: TGTGCCAGCAGCCTGAGGGGGGGGGAAGATGGCTACACCTTC
D: -; J: TRBJ2-5; length: 15; size: once; V: TRBV10-2; CDR3: CASSGLGTRQETQYF; DNA: TGCGCCAGCAGTGGACTGGGGACTCGACAAGAGACCCAGTACTTC